Listed here is a single T cell receptor beta chain. Its antigen is unidentified. cDNA prepared by RNA extraction and subsequent reverse transcription served as the template for sequencing. Using immunoSEQ multiplex PCR, the repertoire was profiled, and TCRdb retains in-frame clones only, with some absent. The repertoire consists of 200,000 or so clones, with about 56% occurring once and the leading ten covering 4.5% to 6%. The V end was cut by 4 bases, the J end by 7 bases, with 18 bases between. The CDR3 loop spans 14 amino acids. Germline V CDR1 and CDR2: SGHRS, YFSETQ. These data originate in a study of CD8+ T cells in alopecia areata. Overall study findings and caveats: Sequence data from scalp samples additionally include resident alphabeta T cells of normal skin. Especially in alopecia totalis/universalis, lesional scalp showed greater clonality than normal scalp did. It was less clear whether patients shared TCRs than it was in mice, possibly because of HLA.

Sorting separated CD4+ and CD8+ T cells out of PBMCs. The chain combines TRBV5-1 with TRBJ2-7; tentatively, D is TRBD1 or TRBD2 (5 bases each). The sample comprised CD8+ T cells sorted from blood. The TCR sequence derives from a human donor in good health. The CDR3 protein is CASSPGRGGLEQYF. The DNA of the CDR3 is TGCGCCAGCAGCCCGGGACGGGGTGGGCTGGAGCAGTACTTC. The variable domain in full, completed from reference TRBV5-1 and TRBJ2-7, reads KAGVTQTPRYLIKTRGQQVTLSCSPISGHRSVSWYQQTPGQGLQFLFEYFSETQRNKGNFPGRFSGRQFSNSRSEMNVSTLELGDSALYLCASSPGRGGLEQYFGPGTRLTVT.